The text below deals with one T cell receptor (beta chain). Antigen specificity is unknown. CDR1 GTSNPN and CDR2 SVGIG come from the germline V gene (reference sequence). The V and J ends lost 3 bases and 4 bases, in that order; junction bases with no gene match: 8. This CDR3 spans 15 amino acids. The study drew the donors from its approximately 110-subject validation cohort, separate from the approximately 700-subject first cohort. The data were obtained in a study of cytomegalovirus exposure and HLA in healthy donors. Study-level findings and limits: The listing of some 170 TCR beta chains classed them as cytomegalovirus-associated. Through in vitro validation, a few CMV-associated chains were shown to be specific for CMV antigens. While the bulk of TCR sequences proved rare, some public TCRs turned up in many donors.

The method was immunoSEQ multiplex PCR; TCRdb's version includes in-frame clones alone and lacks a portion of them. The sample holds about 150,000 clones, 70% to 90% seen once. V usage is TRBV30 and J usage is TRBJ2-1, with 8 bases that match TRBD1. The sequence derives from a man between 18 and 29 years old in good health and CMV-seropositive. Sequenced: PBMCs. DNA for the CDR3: TGTGCCTGGAGGGTAGGGACAGGAGGATACAATGAGCAGTTCTTC. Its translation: CAWRVGTGGYNEQFF.